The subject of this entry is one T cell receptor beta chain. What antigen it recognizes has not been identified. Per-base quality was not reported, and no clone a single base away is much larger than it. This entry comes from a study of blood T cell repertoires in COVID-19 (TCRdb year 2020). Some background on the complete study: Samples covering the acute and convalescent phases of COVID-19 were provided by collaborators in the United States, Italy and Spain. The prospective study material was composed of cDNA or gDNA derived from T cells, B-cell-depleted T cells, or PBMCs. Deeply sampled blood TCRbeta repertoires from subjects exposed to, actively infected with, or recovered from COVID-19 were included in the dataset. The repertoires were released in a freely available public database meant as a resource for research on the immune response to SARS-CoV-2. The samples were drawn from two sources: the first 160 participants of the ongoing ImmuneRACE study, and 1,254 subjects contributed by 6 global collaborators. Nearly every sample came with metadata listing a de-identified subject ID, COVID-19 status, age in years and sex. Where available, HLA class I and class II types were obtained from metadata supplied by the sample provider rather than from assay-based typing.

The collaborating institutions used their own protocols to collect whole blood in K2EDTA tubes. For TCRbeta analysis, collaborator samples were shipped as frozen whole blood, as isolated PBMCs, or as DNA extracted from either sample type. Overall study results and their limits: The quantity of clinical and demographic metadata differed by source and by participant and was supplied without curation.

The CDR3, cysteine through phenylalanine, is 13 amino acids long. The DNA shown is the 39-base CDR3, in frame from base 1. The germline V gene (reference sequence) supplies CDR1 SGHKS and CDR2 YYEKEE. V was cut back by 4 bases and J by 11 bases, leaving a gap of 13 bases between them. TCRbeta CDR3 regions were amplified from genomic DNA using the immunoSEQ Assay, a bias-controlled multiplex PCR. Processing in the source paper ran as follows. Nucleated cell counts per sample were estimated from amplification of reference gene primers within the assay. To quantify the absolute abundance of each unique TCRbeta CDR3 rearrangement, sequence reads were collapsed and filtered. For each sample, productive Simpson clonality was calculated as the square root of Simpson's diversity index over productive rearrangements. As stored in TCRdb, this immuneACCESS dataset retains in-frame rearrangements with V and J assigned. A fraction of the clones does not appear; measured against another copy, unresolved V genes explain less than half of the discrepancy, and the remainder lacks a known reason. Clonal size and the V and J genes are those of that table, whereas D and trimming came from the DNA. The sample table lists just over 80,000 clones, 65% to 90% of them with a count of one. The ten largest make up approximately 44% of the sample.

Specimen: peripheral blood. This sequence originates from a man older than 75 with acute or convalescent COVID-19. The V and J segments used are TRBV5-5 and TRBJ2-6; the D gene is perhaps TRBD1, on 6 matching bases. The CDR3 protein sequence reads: CASSPTGLYVLTF. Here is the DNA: TGTGCCAGCAGCCCCACAGGGCTCTACGTCCTGACTTTC. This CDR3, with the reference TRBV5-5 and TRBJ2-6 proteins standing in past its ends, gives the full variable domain DAGVTQSPTHLIKTRGQQVTLRCSPISGHKSVSWYQQVLGQGPQFIFQYYEKEERGRGNFPDRFSARQFPNYSSELNVNALLLGDSALYLCASSPTGLYVLTFGAGSRLTVL.